The sample holds a few counts of the clone carrying this TCR beta chain. Its antigen is as yet unknown. Every sample yielded at least 7 million isolated PBMCs. The data originate from a study of blood T cells in healthy people across ages. Whole-study results and caveats: Diversity was higher, and naive CD4+ cells more numerous, in long-lived donors than in aged donors. Age showed a roughly linear inverse relationship with TCR beta diversity per million T cells.

Then a second PCR, running about 6 to 12 cycles, was carried out with a sample-barcoded 5' primer and a J-beta primer mix. Each CDR3 protein is one row after TCRdb ran MiXCR on the 5' RACE reads. The profile shows hundreds of thousands of distinct CDR3 sequences, 40% to 50% of them singletons. V lost 0 bases and J lost 3, with 12 bases in between. Germline V gene sequence: CDR1 DFQATT, CDR2 SNEGSKA (reference sequence). The CDR3 is 14 residues long. This receptor was identified in a man aged 55 to 70 in good health. This sequence joins TRBV20-1 and TRBJ2-7; D perhaps matches TRBD1 (6 bases). The sequenced material came from blood. The CDR3 DNA is TGCAGTGCTAGAGACGCCGCACAGGGCTACGAGCAGTACTTC. The encoded protein is CSARDAAQGYEQYF.